This T cell receptor (beta chain) was captured in a study of Graves' ophthalmopathy and Graves' hyperthyroidism. Study details: Investigators collected peripheral blood at initial diagnosis, before any treatment was given. Study-wide results and limits: Separation of ophthalmopathy from stable hyperthyroidism was achieved by a 13-signature model, at about 91% sensitivity and approximately 84% specificity.

Regarding this clonotype: No antigen is known for it. One junction end disagrees with the germline gene, perhaps due to a read error.

CDR1 is ENHRY and CDR2 is SYGVKD in the germline V gene. CDR3 size: 15 residues. Beta-chain TCR CDR3 regions were amplified from RNA transcripts. After a first-round RT-PCR with HTBI primers, a second-round multiplex PCR was run. TCRdb independently ran MiXCR on the multiplex PCR reads; one entry per CDR3 protein. In the table there are 650,000 to 900,000 distinct CDR3 sequences, around 40% of which are singletons. No donor had other autoimmune disease, uncontrolled infection, pregnancy or lactation. The PBMCs were taken from around 10 ml of fresh peripheral blood. The clonotype originates from an adult man with Graves' ophthalmopathy. The sample comprised peripheral blood. J is TRBJ2-7 and V is TRBV10-3; 9 bases fit TRBD1. This CDR3 is CAISLQGANTGELYF. CDR3 nucleotides: TGTGCCATCAGCTTACAGGGGGCGAACACCGGGGAGCTGTACTTC.